Included here is one TCR beta chain sequence, with context. Its antigen is as yet unknown. This entry is derived from a study of CD8 T cells in ankylosing spondylitis. Study-level findings and limits: Disease-linked clones had a CD8+ phenotype and relatively low frequency in peripheral blood.

A single record per CDR3 protein comes from TCRdb applying MiXCR to the 5' RACE reads. Among some 200,000 distinct CDR3 sequences listed, more than 25% were seen once. V lost 0 bases to trimming and J lost 4 bases, with 8 bases between them. This CDR3 is 13 amino acids long. Germline V gives CDR1 DFQATT, CDR2 SNEGSKA (reference sequence). The rearrangement uses TRBV20-1 and TRBJ2-3; D call uncertain. This TCR came from a male donor with ankylosing spondylitis or in good health (not recorded which). The sequencing input was blood, either unsorted or a sorted T cell fraction (not recorded which). The DNA of the CDR3 is TGCAGTGCTAGAGAGGTGACGGCAGATACGCAGTATTTT. Residues: CSAREVTADTQYF.